Described below is a single T cell receptor beta chain sequence and its context. The length of the CDR3 is 15 residues. CDR1 and CDR2 from the germline V gene are SGHRS and YFSETQ. Trimming took 3 bases from V and 2 from J, leaving 15 bases between them. The sample belongs to a study of STAT5B mutations in CD4+ large granular lymphocyte leukemia. Data came from immunoSEQ multiplex PCR; TCRdb stores just in-frame clones and leaves some out. Of about 23,000 clones listed, 82% are singletons. Sequenced input: CD4+ T cells from blood buffy coats. The sequence was collected from a human donor in good health. The V and J genes are TRBV5-1 and TRBJ2-7; tentatively, D is TRBD1 (5 bases). The CDR3 loop is CASSSQGAPAYEQYF. The CDR3, as DNA: TGCGCCAGCAGCTCCCAAGGGGCCCCAGCCTACGAGCAGTACTTC.